The table lists the clone carrying this TCR beta chain with a few counts. This entry belongs to a study of technical replicates of blood from a handful of donors. CDR1 and CDR2 from the germline V gene are ENHRY and SYGVKD. The CDR3 covers 16 residues. Between the trimmed V and J ends, which lost 0 bases and 0 bases, there was a span of 11 bases. Clones were read by immunoSEQ multiplex PCR, and TCRdb kept only the in-frame ones, dropping some. The table lists around 80,000 clones, 94% of them singletons. The material sequenced was T cells isolated from PBMCs. V and J are TRBV10-3 and TRBJ1-2; D unresolved. This sequence was found in a human donor in good health. CDR3 nucleotide sequence: TGTGCCATCAGTGAGTCGGACTGGAGTACTAACTATGGCTACACCTTC. This encodes CAISESDWSTNYGYTF.